This T cell receptor beta chain stems from a study of blood T cell repertoires in COVID-19. Across the study: There were acute and convalescent COVID-19 samples, and they came from the United States, Italy and Spain. PBMCs, B-cell-depleted T cells, or T cells were the source of the cDNA or gDNA that made up the material.

As originally analysed: Nucleated cell counts were estimated from reference gene primer amplification. The method was immunoSEQ multiplex PCR; TCRdb's version includes in-frame clones alone and lacks a portion of them. V and J calls and clone size are as listed in that table; D and trimming were resolved from the DNA. In the table there are about 120,000 clones, 79% of which are singletons. Sequenced material: peripheral blood. The sequence came from a woman aged 80 or over with acute or convalescent COVID-19.

CDR3 region: CASKQGAEINQPQHF. As DNA, the CDR3 is TGTGCCAGCAAACAGGGGGCAGAGATCAATCAGCCCCAGCATTTT. The genes are TRBV28 and TRBJ1-5, with TRBD1 identical over 9 bases. Looked up from germline, CDR1 is MDHEN and CDR2 is SYDVKM. The CDR3 runs to 15 residues. The ends lost 7 bases at V and 3 bases at J; junction bases unmatched: 7.